This passage covers 20 T cell receptor beta chains from one sample sequenced in a study of response to subunit inactivated influenza vaccine. TCRdb independently ran MiXCR on the RT-PCR reads; one entry per CDR3 protein. The sample lists around 520,000 distinct CDR3 sequences, 10% to 15% seen once, with more than 8.5% in the top ten. Sequenced here: PBMCs from blood, sampled on the day of vaccination. The receptors here all came from a man aged 50-59 years who received an inactivated influenza vaccine.

The chain combines TRBV12-3 or TRBV12-4 with TRBJ2-1; perhaps TRBD2 as D (7 bases). CDR3 length: 14 amino acids. The V and J ends lost 1 base and 10 bases respectively, with 14 bases between them. In DNA, the CDR3 is TGTGCCAGCAGTTTAGTGGGGGGGCCTGGGGAGCAGTTCTTC. The encoded protein is CASSLVGGPGEQFF.

The rearrangement joins TRBV6-1 to TRBJ2-7; possible D gene TRBD2, 7 bases. V was pared by 6 bases and J by 3 bases, with 15 bases between. The CDR3 contains 14 residues. Germline V gene sequence: CDR1 MNHNS, CDR2 SASEGT. The CDR3 DNA reads as TGTGCCAGCAGCCCGGGGGGCGCGAACTACGAGCAGTACTTC. Translated: CASSPGGANYEQYF.

This clonotype was counted many times. This chain links TRBV20-1 with TRBJ1-1, with D perhaps matching TRBD1 (5 bases). Trimming stripped 3 bases from V and 1 base from J, with 12 bases between. The V gene's germline CDR1 is DFQATT and CDR2 SNEGSKA (reference sequence). This CDR3 spans 14 amino acids. The DNA of the CDR3 is TGCAGTGCTAGGTGGGGGGGAAAGAACACTGAAGCTTTCTTT. The encoded protein is CSARWGGKNTEAFF.

The chain recombines TRBV25-1 with TRBJ2-7, with D tentatively TRBD1 (5 bases). Germline CDR1 MGHDK, CDR2 SYGVNS. CDR3 size: 12 residues. Trimming shortened V by 4 bases and J by 6 bases, and 10 bases separated the two germline ends. CDR3 residues: CASSGSGIEQYF. CDR3 bases: TGTGCCAGCAGTGGATCAGGGATCGAGCAGTACTTC.

The chain has TRBV18 and TRBJ2-7, with 9 bases that match TRBD2. In germline, CDR1 is KGHSH, CDR2 LQKENI. V trimming: 1 base; J trimming: 0 bases; junction bases outside the gene matches: 7. The CDR3 contains 17 residues. In DNA form, the CDR3 reads TGTGCCAGCTCACCACAGCGGGGGGTATACTCCTCCTACGAGCAGTACTTC. Protein product: CASSPQRGVYSSYEQYF. Looking up the rest from reference TRBV18 and TRBJ2-7 gives the full variable domain: NAGVMQNPRHLVRRRGQEARLRCSPMKGHSHVYWYRQLPEEGLKFMVYLQKENIIDESGMPKERFSAEFPKEGPSILRIQQVVRGDSAAYFCASSPQRGVYSSYEQYFGPGTRLTVT.

The chain joins TRBV5-1 to TRBJ2-7; a possible D gene is TRBD1 (6 bases). The CDR3 has 15 amino acids. Deletions cut 4 bases from V and 4 bases from J, with 18 bases between. CDR1 is SGHRS and CDR2 is YFSETQ in the germline V gene. The CDR3 sequence: CASSRLPGQQYEQYF. DNA for the CDR3: TGCGCCAGCAGCCGCCTCCCCGGACAGCAATACGAGCAGTACTTC.

This clonotype showed up just a few times. The rearrangement uses TRBV28 and TRBJ2-7, with a possible D match to TRBD2 (5 bases). The CDR3 is 12 amino acids. V shed 6 bases and J shed 3 bases, with 9 bases lying between them. Germline assignment: CDR1 MDHEN and CDR2 SYDVKM. This CDR3 is CASSLLDYEQYF. The DNA of the CDR3 is TGTGCCAGCAGCTTACTAGACTACGAGCAGTACTTC.

This clonotype was seen only a few times. The chain recombines TRBV20-1 with TRBJ1-1; maybe TRBD1 (6 bases). The V end was cut by 2 bases, the J end by 7 bases, with 14 bases between. The V gene's germline CDR1 is DFQATT and CDR2 SNEGSKA (reference sequence). This CDR3 is 13 amino acids long. The CDR3 loop reads CSARYTGKFEAFF. CDR3 nucleotides: TGCAGTGCTAGATACACAGGGAAGTTTGAAGCTTTCTTT.

This clonotype was found many times. The chain uses TRBV4-1 and TRBJ2-1; TRBD2 agrees at 9 bases. This CDR3 is built from 13 residues. Per germline, CDR1 MGHRA and CDR2 YSYEKL. Trimming cost V 4 bases and J 9 bases; bases outside gene matches: 4. The CDR3 is CASSPGLAREQFF. CDR3 in DNA: TGCGCCAGCAGCCCGGGACTAGCTCGTGAGCAGTTCTTC.

This clonotype was detected a few times. The chain is built from TRBV18 and TRBJ2-7; 12 bases agree with TRBD2. The V and J ends lost 2 bases and 3 bases, in that order; junction bases with no gene match: 5. CDR1 and CDR2 (germline): KGHSH, LQKENI. The CDR3 covers 16 residues. The CDR3 loop is CASSPMGLAGNYEQYF. CDR3 sequence (DNA): TGTGCCAGCTCACCAATGGGACTAGCGGGCAACTACGAGCAGTACTTC.

This clonotype showed up just once. The chain couples TRBV20-1 to TRBJ1-3; TRBD1 matches at 9 bases. Per the germline V gene, CDR1 is DFQATT and CDR2 is SNEGSKA (reference sequence). V was clipped by 5 bases and J by 9 bases; unmatched bases: 5. CDR3 length: 12 residues. The CDR3 coding sequence is TGCAGTGCTGGACGACAGGGGGGCACCATATATTTT. Protein sequence: CSAGRQGGTIYF.

In this sample, this clonotype turned up many times. CDR3 DNA: TGCGCCAGCAGCCAGGACAGGGGGCCATCCACAGATACGCAGTATTTT. It codes for CASSQDRGPSTDTQYF. The J gene is TRBJ2-3, the V gene TRBV4-1, with TRBD1 identical over 11 bases. The V gene's germline CDR1 is MGHRA and CDR2 YSYEKL. The CDR3 runs to 16 residues. V shed 3 bases and J 2 bases; nucleotides not matched to a gene: 4.

This clonotype appeared many times. The chain joins TRBV7-9 to TRBJ2-3; D gene uncertain. This CDR3 contains 15 residues. Germline V gene lookup returns CDR1 SEHNR and CDR2 FQNEAQ (reference sequence). V gave up 1 base and J gave up 5 bases, with 13 bases separating them. CDR3 in DNA: TGTGCCAGCAGCTTAGGTTTAGCCGCAGGAGATACGCAGTATTTT. It encodes CASSLGLAAGDTQYF. Looking up the rest from reference TRBV7-9 and TRBJ2-3 gives the full variable domain: DTGVSQNPRHKITKRGQNVTFRCDPISEHNRLYWYRQTLGQGPEFLTYFQNEAQLEKSRLLSDRFSAERPKGSFSTLEIQRTEQGDSAMYLCASSLGLAAGDTQYFGPGTRLTVL.

The chain joins TRBV4-3 to TRBJ2-7, with TRBD2 identical over 7 bases. CDR1 LGHNA and CDR2 YSLEER come from the germline V gene. Trimming at V came to 1 base and at J to 4 bases, leaving 7 bases not matched to a gene. The CDR3 loop spans 15 amino acids. In DNA, the CDR3 is TGCGCCAGCAGCCAAGTGGTGGGAGGGCCGTACGAGCAGTACTTC. It codes for CASSQVVGGPYEQYF.

The V gene is TRBV29-1, the J gene TRBJ2-3, with a possible D match to TRBD1 (7 bases). The CDR3 contains 13 residues. From germline, CDR1 is SQVTM and CDR2 ANQGSEA. V shed 4 bases and J shed 6 bases, with 14 bases lying between them. Written as DNA, the CDR3 is TGCAGCGTTGGGACAGGCGGAGGGGATACGCAGTATTTT. This sequence encodes CSVGTGGGDTQYF.

This clonotype was found a few times. DNA for the CDR3: TGTGCCAGCAGCCAAGAGTTCGGGAGCACAGATACGCAGTATTTT. It encodes CASSQEFGSTDTQYF. This chain joins TRBV3-1 and TRBJ2-3, with D uncertain. CDR1 and CDR2 from the germline V gene are LGHDT and YNNKEL (reference sequence). The CDR3 has 15 amino acids. Trimming removed 0 bases at V and 0 bases at J, with 7 bases between.

V and J are TRBV7-9 and TRBJ2-1; no clear D. V was shortened by 6 bases and J by 7 bases, with 7 bases between the two germline ends. The CDR3 is 11 amino acids. Germline V gives CDR1 SEHNR, CDR2 FQNEAQ (reference sequence). The DNA of the CDR3 is TGTGCCAGCAGTTCGACTAATGAGCAGTTCTTC. It translates to CASSSTNEQFF.

This clonotype was counted at least ten times. This sequence joins TRBV6-2 or TRBV6-3 and TRBJ2-3; 9 nucleotides align to TRBD2. CDR3 length: 15 amino acids. V shed 7 bases, J shed 2 bases, and the junction held 7 bases outside the gene matches. The germline gives CDR1 MNHEY, CDR2 SVGEGT. CDR3 coding DNA: TGTGCCAGCACTAAAGCGGGGGGATACACAGATACGCAGTATTTT. It translates to CASTKAGGYTDTQYF.

At least ten counts were recorded for this clonotype. This chain links TRBV18 with TRBJ2-2; D uncertain. Germline loops: CDR1 KGHSH, CDR2 LQKENI. This CDR3 is built from 14 residues. Trimming took off 1 base at V and 4 bases at J, with 7 bases between the two ends. The CDR3 sequence is CASSPRFVTGELFF. CDR3 nucleotide sequence: TGTGCCAGCTCACCACGGTTCGTCACCGGGGAGCTGTTTTTT.

This clonotype was counted many times. The chain carries TRBV6-2 or TRBV6-3 and TRBJ2-5; a weak D match, TRBD2 (5 bases). CDR3 length: 11 residues. From germline, CDR1 is MNHEY and CDR2 SVGEGT. Between the trimmed V and J ends, which lost 6 bases and 5 bases, there was a span of 7 bases. The CDR3 region has the DNA TGTGCCAGCAGCCAGCGGGAGACCCAGTACTTC. It specifies CASSQRETQYF.